This T cell receptor beta chain was captured in a study of blood T cell repertoires in COVID-19. The CDR3 consists of 13 residues. Germline values: CDR1 MNHEY, CDR2 SVGAGI. V gave up 7 bases and J gave up 9 bases, with 15 bases separating them. The authors' processing: Amplified reference gene primers provided the basis for estimating nucleated cell counts. Measured with immunoSEQ multiplex PCR; TCRdb has only the in-frame clones, and not every one. The DNA was the basis for D and trimming; V, J and clone size are from that table. The data show nearly 95,000 clones, 70% to 90% seen once. The clonotype was recovered from a human donor with acute or convalescent COVID-19. The donor label of this sample is uncertain. This chain uses TRBV6-5 with TRBJ2-2; D ambiguous. The sample was peripheral blood. The CDR3 sequence: CASILRVDRELFF. In DNA, the CDR3 is TGTGCCAGCATCCTCCGGGTAGACCGGGAGCTGTTTTTT.